The rows below give T cell receptor beta chains drawn from one sample of a study of T-cell reconstitution after alpha-beta-depleted transplantation in children. TCRdb processed the PCR reads anew with MiXCR; each CDR3 protein has one entry. The sample gives about 340,000 distinct CDR3 sequences, more than 10% of which show up once; around 4.5% is in the top ten. The sample was PBMCs, taken from the stem cell graft. Receptors originate from a human donor who donated a stem cell graft to a child with Fanconi anemia. The CDR3 runs from the conserved cysteine through the conserved F or W. Fields, in order: V gene, clone size, J gene, D gene, CDR3 DNA, CDR3 protein. D genes are given only for firm matches. Size values are once, few and many counts, or a class for expanded clones, and some rows have none.

TRBV7-2	-	TRBJ2-3	-	TGTGCCAGCAGCGGTTGGATGTCCACGACAGATACGCAGTATTTT	CASSGWMSTTDTQYF
TRBV11-2	-	TRBJ2-1	-	TGTGCCAGCAGCTTAACCTCTGTTTACAATGAGCAGTTCTTC	CASSLTSVYNEQFF
TRBV6-2/TRBV6-3	-	TRBJ1-1	-	TGTGCCAGCAGTTATGGACGGTACACTGAAGCTTTCTTT	CASSYGRYTEAFF
TRBV7-3	-	TRBJ2-1	-	TGTGCCAGCAGCGACGGACAGAGCTACAATGAGCAGTTCTTC	CASSDGQSYNEQFF
TRBV27	-	TRBJ2-1	-	TGTGCCAGTTCGTTTGGGGGGGCGGACAATGAGCAGTTCTTC	CASSFGGADNEQFF
TRBV6-5	few	TRBJ1-1	-	TGTGCCAGCAGTTCTATCGCCGGGGGGTACACTGAAGCTTTCTTT	CASSSIAGGYTEAFF
TRBV4-3	many	TRBJ2-2	TRBD2	TGCGCCAGCAGCCACAGCCCCGGAGGAGCGGGGGGGCCAATCGGGGAGCTGTTTTTT	CASSHSPGGAGGPIGELFF
TRBV7-8	few	TRBJ1-4	TRBD1	TGTGCCAGCAGCCTTTCGGGACAGCCTAATGAAAAACTGTTTTTT	CASSLSGQPNEKLFF
TRBV12-3/TRBV12-4	few	TRBJ2-3	-	TGTGCCAGCAGCAACGAACTCACTATGGGAGATACGCAGTATTTT	CASSNELTMGDTQYF
TRBV7-9	many	TRBJ1-6	-	TGTGCCAGCAGCTTGGATCTCTCCCCCCTCCACTTT	CASSLDLSPLHF
TRBV29-1	-	TRBJ1-1	-	TGCAGCGTCGGTGCAAGAGGAGAAGCTTTCTTT	CSVGARGEAFF
TRBV4-3	few	TRBJ2-4	-	TGCGCCAGCAGCCAAGATACAGGCGGGCTAGCCAAAAACATTCAGTACTTC	CASSQDTGGLAKNIQYF
TRBV29-1	-	TRBJ2-7	-	TGCAGCGTTGGTCGGAGCCCCTACGAGCAGTACTTC	CSVGRSPYEQYF
TRBV12-3/TRBV12-4	many	TRBJ2-5	-	TGTGCCAGCAGTTCAAGGGGGAGCGAGACCCAGTACTTC	CASSSRGSETQYF
TRBV12-3/TRBV12-4	many	TRBJ2-7	-	TGTGCCAGCAGTTATAAAGAAGAGCAGTACTTC	CASSYKEEQYF
TRBV5-5	few	TRBJ1-6	-	TGTGCCAGCAGCCTCACCATGAGCCTCTATAATTCACCCCTCCACTTT	CASSLTMSLYNSPLHF
TRBV4-2	few	TRBJ2-1	-	TGTGCCAGCAGCCAAGCTTTCCAGGGTGGTCATGAGCAGTTCTTC	CASSQAFQGGHEQFF
TRBV30	few	TRBJ2-7	-	TGTGCCTGGGGAGACGACGAAAGCTCCTACGAGCAGTACTTC	CAWGDDESSYEQYF
TRBV29-1	-	TRBJ1-1	-	TGCAGCGGCATAGAAGGGGCGAACACTGAAGCTTTCTTT	CSGIEGANTEAFF
TRBV29-1	many	TRBJ2-3	-	TGCAGCGTTACCGGACTGGGGCCAGATACGCAGTATTTT	CSVTGLGPDTQYF
TRBV10-2	-	TRBJ2-3	TRBD2	TGCGCCAGCAGGGAATCTAGCGGGGAGCAGGATACGCAGTATTTT	CASRESSGEQDTQYF
TRBV2	-	TRBJ2-4	-	TGTGCCAGCAGTGAGGTAACCCAGGGGAGGTCGAACTTC	CASSEVTQGRSNF
TRBV6-2/TRBV6-3	-	TRBJ2-3	-	TGTGCCAGCAGTGAGACAGCCCCTAGCACAGATACGCAGTATTTT	CASSETAPSTDTQYF
TRBV20-1	-	TRBJ2-6	-	TGCAGTGCTAGAGATGATACGACAGGCATAGGGGCCAACGTCCTGACTTTC	CSARDDTTGIGANVLTF
TRBV12-3/TRBV12-4	few	TRBJ1-5	TRBD1	TGTGCCAGCAGCAGACAGGGTCTCAATCAGCCCCAGCATTTT	CASSRQGLNQPQHF
TRBV9	few	TRBJ1-6	-	TGTGCCAGCAGCGTAGGGGAATCAGGCTCACCCCTCCACTTT	CASSVGESGSPLHF
TRBV7-6	few	TRBJ2-7	-	TGTGCCAGCAGCTTAGGCTCAGGGCCCGACGAGCAGTACTTC	CASSLGSGPDEQYF
TRBV12-3/TRBV12-4	-	TRBJ2-2	-	TGTGCCAGCAGTTTAGACAGGGTCCTCGGGGAGCTGTTTTTT	CASSLDRVLGELFF
TRBV18	few	TRBJ2-1	TRBD1	TGTGCCAGCTCACACGGGACAGGGTTGAACGAGCAGTTCTTC	CASSHGTGLNEQFF
TRBV3-1	few	TRBJ2-7	-	TGTGCCAGCAGCCACTCGGACAGCCCTACCCCCTACGAGCAGTACTTC	CASSHSDSPTPYEQYF
TRBV5-6	few	TRBJ1-4	-	TGTGCCAGCAGCCCCTCCGGGGGGGCTAGTGAAAAACTGTTTTTT	CASSPSGGASEKLFF
TRBV13	few	TRBJ2-1	TRBD2	TGTGCCAGCAGCCCACCCCACCTAGCGGGGGTGTCATACAATGAGCAGTTCTTC	CASSPPHLAGVSYNEQFF
TRBV15	-	TRBJ2-2	-	TGTGCCACCAGCAGAGTTCTCACCGGGGAGCTGTTTTTT	CATSRVLTGELFF
TRBV28	-	TRBJ1-3	-	TGTGCCAGCAGGAAACCGTTGATCAAAACTGGAAACACCATATATTTT	CASRKPLIKTGNTIYF
TRBV20-1	once	TRBJ2-7	-	TGCAGTGCACCGAGGGGGCCCAGGGTGGCGGGGGAGCAGTACTTC	CSAPRGPRVAGEQYF
TRBV7-3	many	TRBJ2-2	-	TGTGCCAGCAGCCTAGATTCGAACACCGGGGAGCTGTTTTTT	CASSLDSNTGELFF
TRBV5-6	few	TRBJ1-1	-	TGTGCCAGCAGCTTAGGAGGGAGAATGTACACTGAAGCTTTCTTT	CASSLGGRMYTEAFF
TRBV7-2	few	TRBJ2-7	-	TGTGCCAGCAGCTTAGATAAGGGGCACTCCTACGAGCAGTACTTC	CASSLDKGHSYEQYF
TRBV7-2	few	TRBJ2-5	-	TGTGCCAGCAGCTCATGGCCAGAAGAGACCCAGTACTTC	CASSSWPEETQYF